This T cell receptor beta chain was observed in a study of human T cells and chemical hapten exposure. About the study: Patch testing placed 0.01% DPC on the upper back, with readings at 6 days. Study findings and constraints: Having alopecia, the donors may differ immunologically from healthy people. No shift was seen in TCRs above 1 in 1000 frequency with DPC sensitization. PT1 expanded TCR counts correlated positively with patch test score.

A word on this clonotype: Its specificity is not known.

MiXCR, run by TCRdb on the RACE reads, gives a single entry per CDR3 protein. In the table there are some 200,000 distinct CDR3 sequences, 25% to 35% of which are singletons. Indicated time point: pre-sensitization, week 0. Documented treatment: therapeutic diphenylcyclopropenone sensitization with weekly scalp DPC. This CDR3 region has 13 residues. V was clipped by 3 bases and J by 1 base, with 6 bases between them. Germline V gives CDR1 SGHAT, CDR2 FQDESV (reference sequence). This receptor was obtained from a woman younger than 45 with alopecia areata. Some clones in this sample may be carry-over from other donors' samples. Sequenced here: whole blood, sampled in connection with sensitization to the hapten diphenylcyclopropenone (DPC). This rearrangement joins TRBV11-1 to TRBJ1-1, with unresolved D. The CDR3 DNA reads TGTGCCAGCAGCTTCTCGACGAACACTGAAGCTTTCTTT. This encodes CASSFSTNTEAFF. The whole variable domain, remainder taken from reference TRBV11-1 and TRBJ1-1, is EAEVAQSPRYKITEKSQAVAFWCDPISGHATLYWYRQILGQGPELLVQFQDESVVDDSQLPKDRFSAERLKGVDSTLKIQPAELGDSAMYLCASSFSTNTEAFFGQGTRLTVV.